This T cell receptor beta chain was recovered during a study of cytomegalovirus exposure and HLA in healthy donors. For this clone: The antigen is unknown.

Study results and caveats: For cytomegalovirus status, the classifier reportedly gave diagnoses with high specificity and sensitivity.

The PCR contained 60 Vbeta and 13 Jbeta primers. Produced via immunoSEQ multiplex PCR; TCRdb's table is partial and in-frame only. In the table there are 90,000 to 100,000 clones, approximately 80% of which are singletons. The V gene's germline CDR1 is SGHTA and CDR2 FQGTGA. The CDR3 is 15 residues long. With 5 bases removed from V and 4 bases from J, the gap between germline ends came to 17 bases. The chain employs TRBV7-3 and TRBJ1-2; D might be TRBD1 (5 bases). This TCR was sampled from a middle-aged woman in good health and CMV-seronegative. The specimen was PBMCs. The DNA of the CDR3 is TGTGCCAGCAGCATCCGGACATCTGAACGCTATGGCTACACCTTC. It yields the protein CASSIRTSERYGYTF.